This TCR beta chain was sequenced in a study of beta chain features in type 1 diabetes. Points from the study as a whole: A pattern of fewer insertions and more deletions at VDJ junctions was seen in type 1 diabetes patients. Sequencing from cDNA could over-represent high-TCR-expressing cells. Although PCR might favor shorter templates, it would do so equally in patients and controls. Type 1 diabetes patients had moderately but significantly shorter TCRB CDR3s in all four CD4+ subsets.

Note on this clone: Its antigen is unknown.

Of the isolated RNA, all was reverse transcribed, and so the sequenced material was expressed TCRB transcripts. Some clones are missing from TCRdb's copy, which holds only in-frame ones; the method was immunoSEQ multiplex PCR. The sample records tens of thousands of clones, around 63% being singletons. CDR3 length: 15 amino acids. Germline CDR1 MNHEY, CDR2 SVGAGI. The germline V and J ends were trimmed by 5 bases and 4 bases, with 17 bases remaining between them. The clonotype was recovered from a man aged 18 to 29 with type 1 diabetes. The chain has TRBV6-5 and TRBJ1-1; D uncertain. The sequenced sample consisted of Tregs from blood. The CDR3 spells CASSPLRGSGTEAFF. DNA for the CDR3: TGTGCCAGCAGTCCTCTGAGAGGATCGGGCACTGAAGCTTTCTTT.